The 15 T cell receptor beta chains reported below all come from one sample, sequenced in a study of cytomegalovirus exposure and HLA in healthy donors. The PCR contained 60 Vbeta and 13 Jbeta primers. Clones were read by immunoSEQ multiplex PCR, and TCRdb kept only the in-frame ones, dropping some. The table lists approximately 190,000 clones, roughly four fifths of them singletons. The specimen was PBMCs. The receptors shown here come from a woman aged 45-65 years in good health and CMV-seropositive.

The chain recombines TRBV27 with TRBJ1-2, with D possibly matching TRBD1 (6 bases). This CDR3 has 14 amino acids. In germline, CDR1 is MNHEY, CDR2 SMNVEV (reference sequence). The germline V and J ends were trimmed by 6 bases and 3 bases, with 14 bases remaining between them. The CDR3 DNA follows: TGTGCCAGCAGCCTAACTACAGGGCACTATGGCTACACCTTC. Translating gives CASSLTTGHYGYTF.

The V gene is TRBV4-3, the J gene TRBJ1-5; 8 bases agree with TRBD1. The V gene's germline CDR1 is LGHNA and CDR2 YSLEER. The CDR3 totals 17 residues. J lost 2 bases, V lost 0 bases, and 6 bases had no gene match. CDR3 protein: CASSQDLGQGRNQPQHF. CDR3 in DNA: TGCGCCAGCAGCCAAGATCTAGGACAGGGCCGCAATCAGCCCCAGCATTTT.

The chain has TRBV11-2 and TRBJ1-2; TRBD1 matches 7 bases. The V segment lost 1 base and the J segment 6 bases; nucleotides outside the gene matches: 14. Germline loops: CDR1 SGHAT, CDR2 FQNNGV. The CDR3 runs 17 residues. CDR3 in DNA: TGTGCCAGCAGCTTAGCTTTCTCGAGACAGGGTCCCCATGGCTACACCTTC. Translated: CASSLAFSRQGPHGYTF.

The V call is TRBV6-6, the J call TRBJ1-2, with D possibly matching TRBD1 (6 bases). Deletions cut 2 bases from V and 6 bases from J, with 10 bases between. This CDR3 contains 13 residues. In germline, CDR1 is MNHNY, CDR2 SVGAGI (reference sequence). Here the CDR3 DNA reads TGTGCCAGCAGTTACCTGGGGGCGCATGGCTACACCTTC. Protein sequence: CASSYLGAHGYTF.

This clone was picked up one time. This chain joins TRBV5-6 and TRBJ2-3; 12 bases match TRBD2. The ends lost 4 bases at V and 4 bases at J; junction bases unmatched: 7. Per the germline V gene, CDR1 is SGHDT and CDR2 is YYEEEE. The CDR3 totals 16 residues. CDR3 loop: CASSLRLAGAADTQYF. The CDR3 coding sequence is TGTGCCAGCAGCCTGAGACTAGCGGGAGCTGCAGATACGCAGTATTTT.

The chain recombines TRBV11-3 with TRBJ1-4, with 8 bases lining up with TRBD1. CDR3 length: 18 amino acids. V lost 0 bases, J lost 2 bases, and 8 bases stayed unmatched. Germline V gene lookup returns CDR1 SGHNT and CDR2 YENEEA. The CDR3: CASSLEKGTGSTNEKLFF. Here the CDR3 DNA reads TGTGCCAGCAGCTTAGAGAAAGGGACAGGCTCGACTAATGAAAAACTGTTTTTT.

This clone occurred a few times. V is TRBV25-1 and J is TRBJ2-7, with D possibly being TRBD1 (6 bases). The V gene's germline CDR1 is MGHDK and CDR2 SYGVNS. This CDR3 has 14 residues. The germline V and J ends were trimmed by 4 bases and 2 bases, with 12 bases remaining between them. CDR3 nucleotides: TGTGCCAGCAGTGCACAGGGTATTACCTACGAGCAGTACTTC. Translating gives CASSAQGITYEQYF.

V and J are TRBV28 and TRBJ1-1; possibly TRBD1 for D (5 bases). Per germline, CDR1 MDHEN and CDR2 SYDVKM. The CDR3 consists of 13 residues. Trimming removed 4 bases from V and 12 bases from J, with 18 bases in between. DNA for the CDR3: TGTGCCAGCAGTTCCACCCCGACAGTTGTAACTTTCTTT. Encoded protein: CASSSTPTVVTFF.

This chain links TRBV7-2 with TRBJ1-1; 9 positions agree with TRBD1. This CDR3 comprises 14 residues. Germline V gene data show CDR1 as SGHTA and CDR2 as FQGNSA. Trimming cost V 5 bases and J 1 base; bases outside gene matches: 2. In DNA, the CDR3 is TGTGCCAGCAGCCCGGGACAGGGGAACACTGAAGCTTTCTTT. As protein: CASSPGQGNTEAFF.

This chain connects TRBV6-5 to TRBJ1-1, with D tentatively TRBD1 (5 bases). CDR3 length equals 13 residues. Trimming shortened V by 5 bases and J by 0 bases, and 7 bases separated the two germline ends. CDR1 is MNHEY and CDR2 is SVGAGI in the germline V gene. This chain's CDR3 is CASSTGVNTEAFF. The CDR3 nucleotides are TGTGCCAGCAGTACGGGGGTGAACACTGAAGCTTTCTTT.

This chain uses TRBV1 with TRBJ2-3; the table names TRBD2, a call not compared with the DNA. TRBV1 is termed a pseudogene. The CDR3 is 16 residues long. This chain's CDR3 is CTSSQEEASGEDTQYF. The CDR3 DNA reads TGCACCAGCAGCCAAGAAGAGGCTAGCGGGGAAGATACGCAGTATTTT.

In its sample, this clone was seen once. V is TRBV28 and J is TRBJ2-1, with TRBD2 as a possible D gene (6 bases). This CDR3 is built from 13 residues. Germline values: CDR1 MDHEN, CDR2 SYDVKM. The V and J ends lost 6 bases and 4 bases respectively, with 10 bases between them. The DNA of the CDR3 is TGTGCCAGCAGGGAGGGAGTTTACAATGAGCAGTTCTTC. This codes for CASREGVYNEQFF.

The CDR3 DNA reads TGTGCCAGCAGCTTAGCGAGTACCGGAGGCGCCTACGAGCAGTACTTC. Its translation: CASSLASTGGAYEQYF. The rearrangement joins TRBV7-6 to TRBJ2-5; D is possibly TRBD2 (5 bases). The end of the DNA fits TRBJ2-7 better, so the J call may be wrong. Germline V CDR1 and CDR2: SGHVS, FNYEAQ. The CDR3 covers 16 residues.

V and J are TRBV6-1 and TRBJ2-1; tentative D call: TRBD2 (5 bases). This CDR3 comprises 13 residues. Trimming took 8 bases from V and 9 from J, leaving 17 bases between them. The V gene's germline CDR1 is MNHNS and CDR2 SASEGT. CDR3 nucleotides: TGTGCCAGCGCCAAGGGAGAACCCGGTGAGCAGTTCTTC. Amino acid sequence: CASAKGEPGEQFF.

The chain is built from TRBV28 and TRBJ2-1, with D hard to call. The germline V gene has CDR1 MDHEN and CDR2 SYDVKM. The CDR3 spans 14 residues. Between the trimmed V and J ends, which lost 8 bases and 9 bases, there was a span of 20 bases. The CDR3 sequence: CASRIGTGAREQFF. The CDR3 DNA is TGTGCCAGCCGAATAGGTACTGGAGCCCGTGAGCAGTTCTTC. The entire variable domain, with the rest obtained from reference TRBV28 and TRBJ2-1, is as follows: DVKVTQSSRYLVKRTGEKVFLECVQDMDHENMFWYRQDPGLGLRLIYFSYDVKMKEKGDIPEGYSVSREKKERFSLILESASTNQTSMYLCASRIGTGAREQFFGPGTRLTVL.